Listed below are T cell receptor beta chains from one sample, sequenced in a study of cytomegalovirus exposure and HLA in healthy donors. The protocol was immunoSEQ multiplex PCR, while the TCRdb copy is restricted to in-frame clones and leaves out a portion. Of about 250,000 clones listed, around 87% are singletons. The sample comprised PBMCs. The receptors were gathered from a man between 18 and 35 years old in good health and CMV-seronegative. Both conserved end residues are part of each CDR3. The D gene is left open where the match is weak. A row's size may be missing; if present it is once, few, many or a size class.

CDR3 protein: CAVPGEAGNQPQHF
J gene: TRBJ1-5
D gene: NA
V gene: TRBV28
clone size: once

CDR3 protein: CASGKGVNQPQHF
J gene: TRBJ1-5
D gene: NA
V gene: TRBV2
clone size: few

CDR3 protein: CASSLSGHNYEQYF
J gene: TRBJ2-7
D gene: NA
V gene: TRBV27
clone size: NA

CDR3 protein: CASSSPGDEQFF
J gene: TRBJ2-1
D gene: NA
V gene: TRBV28
clone size: NA

CDR3 protein: CASSESGDYGYTF
J gene: TRBJ1-2
D gene: NA
V gene: TRBV25-1
clone size: NA

CDR3 protein: CAWSVQLVEQYF
J gene: TRBJ2-7
D gene: NA
V gene: TRBV30
clone size: NA

CDR3 protein: CARSHLRGPFTYEQYF
J gene: TRBJ2-7
D gene: TRBD1
V gene: TRBV5-3
clone size: NA

CDR3 protein: CASSLWSSGSYEQFF
J gene: TRBJ2-1
D gene: TRBD2
V gene: TRBV27
clone size: NA

CDR3 protein: CASSPTFDSNQPQHF
J gene: TRBJ1-5
D gene: NA
V gene: TRBV6-5
clone size: NA

CDR3 protein: CAWHLRNYGYTF
J gene: TRBJ1-2
D gene: NA
V gene: TRBV30
clone size: NA

CDR3 protein: CASSATSARGGRNEQFF
J gene: TRBJ2-1
D gene: TRBD2
V gene: TRBV9
clone size: NA

CDR3 protein: CASSSHPGNEQFF
J gene: TRBJ2-1
D gene: NA
V gene: TRBV11-3
clone size: NA

CDR3 protein: CASSLRGRLYEQYF
J gene: TRBJ2-7
D gene: NA
V gene: TRBV28
clone size: NA

CDR3 protein: CASSHGQGAGYTF
J gene: TRBJ1-2
D gene: TRBD1
V gene: TRBV6-5
clone size: NA

CDR3 protein: CASSYSNEPGQLFLF
J gene: TRBJ2-1
D gene: TRBD1
V gene: TRBV6-5
clone size: once

CDR3 protein: CASGGEGRELFF
J gene: TRBJ2-2
D gene: NA
V gene: TRBV12-5
clone size: NA

CDR3 protein: CSFLAGGKNEQYF
J gene: TRBJ2-7
D gene: TRBD2
V gene: TRBV29-1
clone size: NA

CDR3 protein: CASSYGGTSGNTIYF
J gene: TRBJ1-3
D gene: NA
V gene: TRBV6-5
clone size: NA

CDR3 protein: CASSVGWAGAPLGAGGFNYGYTF
J gene: TRBJ1-2
D gene: TRBD1
V gene: TRBV9
clone size: NA

CDR3 protein: CASSWGTKVPDTQYF
J gene: TRBJ2-3
D gene: TRBD2
V gene: TRBV5-1
clone size: NA

CDR3 protein: CASSQDRGQETQYF
J gene: TRBJ2-5
D gene: TRBD1
V gene: TRBV18
clone size: NA

CDR3 protein: CASSLAGGGLTDTQYF
J gene: TRBJ2-3
D gene: NA
V gene: TRBV5-1
clone size: NA

CDR3 protein: CASSLVAGGIDTQYF
J gene: TRBJ2-3
D gene: TRBD1
V gene: TRBV7-2
clone size: NA

CDR3 protein: CASSLDRGLAQYF
J gene: TRBJ2-7
D gene: NA
V gene: TRBV11-2
clone size: NA

CDR3 protein: CASSLRGYSNQPQHF
J gene: TRBJ1-5
D gene: NA
V gene: TRBV5-1
clone size: NA

CDR3 protein: CARSTPTRTSGWDTQYF
J gene: TRBJ2-3
D gene: TRBD2
V gene: TRBV5-3
clone size: NA

CDR3 protein: CASSYSRGYEQYF
J gene: TRBJ2-7
D gene: NA
V gene: TRBV6-5
clone size: NA

CDR3 protein: CASSRGQSETQYF
J gene: TRBJ2-5
D gene: TRBD1
V gene: TRBV7-2
clone size: NA

CDR3 protein: CASSSGLAGLNGELFF
J gene: TRBJ2-2
D gene: TRBD2
V gene: TRBV27
clone size: NA

CDR3 protein: CASSFVAGGLYNEQFF
J gene: TRBJ2-1
D gene: TRBD2
V gene: TRBV7-2
clone size: once

CDR3 protein: CASSTGTSGNGDTQYF
J gene: TRBJ2-3
D gene: TRBD2
V gene: TRBV5-1
clone size: once

CDR3 protein: CASSQELARTDTQYF
J gene: TRBJ2-3
D gene: NA
V gene: TRBV14
clone size: once

CDR3 protein: CSVRLGDGYTF
J gene: TRBJ1-2
D gene: NA
V gene: TRBV29-1
clone size: few

CDR3 protein: CASSESSGRSNQPQHF
J gene: TRBJ1-5
D gene: NA
V gene: TRBV6-1
clone size: NA

CDR3 protein: CASSFQEGADTQYF
J gene: TRBJ2-3
D gene: NA
V gene: TRBV5-1
clone size: NA

CDR3 protein: CASSQDPKGGLGDTQYF
J gene: TRBJ2-3
D gene: NA
V gene: TRBV4-3
clone size: few

CDR3 protein: CSVTVWGGTEAFF
J gene: TRBJ1-1
D gene: NA
V gene: TRBV29-1
clone size: NA

CDR3 protein: CASSLRQLENNEQFF
J gene: TRBJ2-1
D gene: NA
V gene: TRBV7-9
clone size: NA

CDR3 protein: CASSPVGGNEQFF
J gene: TRBJ2-1
D gene: NA
V gene: TRBV9
clone size: NA

CDR3 protein: CASSLDRRNTEAFF
J gene: TRBJ1-1
D gene: NA
V gene: TRBV27
clone size: NA

CDR3 protein: CAISDETGTYLHF
J gene: TRBJ1-6
D gene: NA
V gene: TRBV10-3
clone size: NA

CDR3 protein: CASLLPGFKPVAFF
J gene: TRBJ1-1
D gene: NA
V gene: TRBV5-3
clone size: NA